This T cell receptor (beta chain) was identified in a study of CD8 T cells in ankylosing spondylitis. General study findings and limits: Peripheral blood samples showed relatively rare disease-linked clones, and these clones were CD8+. Certain motif variants had earlier been reported in reactive arthritis synovial fluid and blood. A TCR beta motif made of about eight highly homologous variants seemed typical of ankylosing spondylitis blood.

TCRdb reanalysed the 5' RACE reads using MiXCR and keeps one entry per CDR3 protein. The sample has tens of thousands of distinct CDR3 sequences; roughly 29% are singletons. Turning to this clonotype: Its antigen remains unidentified. At one boundary the junction diverges from the germline segment, which might be a read error.

The CDR3 is 12 amino acids. Looked up from germline, CDR1 is PRHDT and CDR2 is FYEKMQ (reference sequence). The specimen was synovial fluid, either unsorted or a sorted T cell fraction (not recorded which). The receptor comes from a male donor with ankylosing spondylitis. V and J are TRBV13 and TRBJ1-1; the D gene is possibly TRBD1 (6 bases). CDR3 protein: CASSIGQSEAFF. CDR3 nucleotide sequence: TGTGCCAGCAGCATAGGACAGAGTGAAGCTTTCTTT.